The 29 T cell receptor beta chains below all came from one sample that was sequenced in a study of T cells in Graves' hyperthyroidism and ophthalmopathy. RNA transcripts yielded amplified TCR beta CDR3 regions. Carried out on the TCR CDR3, a first-round RT-PCR used the HTBI primer set. TCRdb redid the calling of the multiplex PCR reads with MiXCR, one entry per CDR3 protein. The profile covers approximately 300,000 distinct CDR3 sequences, with 15% to 20% appearing a single time and over 45% taken by the ten largest. Sequencing was done on a sample of blood. The receptor set was obtained from a woman aged 55-69 years with Graves' ophthalmopathy.

This clonotype was observed at least ten times. This chain uses TRBV7-9 with TRBJ2-7; TRBD1 agrees at 7 bases. The CDR3 has 15 residues. Germline values: CDR1 SEHNR, CDR2 FQNEAQ (reference sequence). With 5 bases clipped from V and 4 bases from J, the junction kept 11 bases outside the gene matches. The CDR3 spells CASSTRQGSLYEQYF. For the CDR3, the DNA is TGTGCCAGCAGCACTCGACAGGGTTCTTTGTACGAGCAGTACTTC.

This clonotype was observed many times. The chain combines TRBV5-6 with TRBJ1-4; 7 positions agree with TRBD1. There are 15 residues in the CDR3. CDR1 SGHDT and CDR2 YYEEEE come from the germline V gene. With 2 bases clipped from V and 3 bases from J, the junction kept 4 bases outside the gene matches. The DNA for the CDR3 is TGTGCCAGCAGCTTACGGCAGGGGGCTAATGAAAAACTGTTTTTT. Protein sequence: CASSLRQGANEKLFF.

Of note for this clonotype: Given a much more abundant clone one base away, this may be a read error. V and J are TRBV27 and TRBJ2-3, with D uncertain. Trimming removed 8 bases at V and 1 base at J, with 13 bases between. The CDR3 covers 14 residues. Germline CDR1 is MNHEY and CDR2 is SMNVEV (reference sequence). CDR3: CASCRSIRTDTQYF. The DNA for the CDR3 is TGTGCCAGCTGCCGGAGTATTCGCACAGATACGCAGTATTTT.

This clonotype was counted only a few times. The chain uses TRBV4-2 and TRBJ2-5, with D perhaps matching TRBD1 (6 bases). The CDR3 is 15 residues long. Trimming took off 0 bases at V and 5 bases at J, with 13 bases between the two ends. Germline CDR1 is LGHNA and CDR2 is YNFKEQ. In DNA, the CDR3 is TGTGCCAGCAGCCAAGATTACTCAGGGGTGGAGACCCAGTACTTC. It codes for CASSQDYSGVETQYF.

As to this clonotype: Being one base from a much bigger clone, this may be a read error. This chain uses TRBV6-2 or TRBV6-3 with TRBJ1-5, with a weak D call TRBD1 (5 bases). V dropped 2 bases and J dropped 4 bases, with 15 bases sitting between them. Germline CDR1 and CDR2: MNHEY and SVGEGT. The CDR3 consists of 16 residues. The CDR3 DNA reads TGTGCCAGCAGTTACCAAAGAGGCAGGGCGAATCAGCCCCAGCATTTT. Residues: CASSYQRGRANQPQHF.

This clonotype was recorded many times. The V gene is TRBV6-5, the J gene TRBJ2-3, with D possibly matching TRBD2 (6 bases). The length of the CDR3 is 15 residues. Germline CDR1 and CDR2: MNHEY and SVGAGI. Trimming stripped 0 bases from V and 6 bases from J, with 13 bases between. CDR3 in amino acids: CASSYSRESVDTQYF. The DNA of the CDR3 is TGTGCCAGCAGTTACTCGCGGGAATCGGTGGATACGCAGTATTTT.

This clonotype was counted at least ten times. This chain uses TRBV20-1 with TRBJ1-5; possibly TRBD1 for D (6 bases). CDR3 length: 17 residues. Germline values: CDR1 DFQATT, CDR2 SNEGSKA (reference sequence). The ends were cut back, 3 bases at V and 3 bases at J, with 21 bases in the middle. CDR3 region: CSASSTGLPSFNQPQHF. The CDR3 DNA sequence: TGCAGTGCTAGCTCCACAGGGCTACCGTCATTCAATCAGCCCCAGCATTTT.

This clonotype was picked up many times. The rearrangement uses TRBV2 and TRBJ1-1; D not resolved. This CDR3 region has 15 residues. V was clipped by 4 bases and J by 4 bases, with 16 bases between them. Germline lookup yields CDR1 SNHLY and CDR2 FYNNEI. The CDR3, as DNA: TGTGCCAGCAGTGGGGAGGAGGGTTGGTTCACTGAAGCTTTCTTT. It translates to CASSGEEGWFTEAFF.

The CDR3 DNA reads TGTGCCAGCAGCTCCACAGGGGCTGGGGGAGAGACCCAGTACTTC. Residues: CASSSTGAGGETQYF. The chain combines TRBV11-3 with TRBJ2-5, with 7 positions matching TRBD1. Per germline, CDR1 SGHNT and CDR2 YENEEA. The CDR3 is 15 amino acids. The V and J ends lost 4 bases and 4 bases, in that order; junction bases with no gene match: 9.

This clonotype occurred a few times. V gene TRBV6-2 or TRBV6-3 combines with J gene TRBJ1-6; D call uncertain. CDR1 and CDR2 from the germline V gene are MNHEY and SVGEGT. This CDR3 contains 13 residues. Trimming took off 6 bases at V and 7 bases at J, with 10 bases between the two ends. CDR3 DNA: TGTGCCAGCAGCCCTATGAGGAATTCACCCCTCCACTTT. Protein: CASSPMRNSPLHF.

The genes are TRBV20-1 and TRBJ2-2, with no clear D. V gave up 0 bases and J gave up 1 base, with 9 bases separating them. This CDR3 contains 15 residues. CDR1 is DFQATT, CDR2 SNEGSKA, per germline (reference sequence). The CDR3 here is CSARDVIRNTGELFF. The CDR3 DNA is TGCAGTGCTAGAGATGTAATCCGGAACACCGGGGAGCTGTTTTTT.

This clonotype was seen many times. The chain couples TRBV5-1 to TRBJ1-2; 9 bases line up with TRBD1. The V gene's germline CDR1 is SGHRS and CDR2 YFSETQ. The trim removed 4 bases at V and 0 bases at J, leaving 4 bases unmatched. CDR3 size: 15 residues. DNA of the CDR3: TGCGCCAGCAGCGGAGGGACAGGGTCTAACTATGGCTACACCTTC. This sequence encodes CASSGGTGSNYGYTF.

There are a few counts of this clonotype. The chain links TRBV19 to TRBJ2-7, with a weak D call TRBD2 (5 bases). V gave up 6 bases and J gave up 6 bases, with 15 bases separating them. In germline, CDR1 is LNHDA, CDR2 SQIVND (reference sequence). This CDR3 comprises 13 residues. The CDR3 sequence: CASSGLGRSEQYF. In DNA form, the CDR3 reads TGTGCCAGTAGCGGACTTGGAAGGAGCGAGCAGTACTTC.

This clonotype appeared a few times. Since a much larger clone is just one base distant, this may be a read error. This chain uses TRBV5-1 with TRBJ2-7, with D unclear. This CDR3 comprises 13 residues. The germline gives CDR1 SGHRS, CDR2 YFSETQ. V was trimmed by 5 bases and J by 5 bases, leaving 14 bases between them. The CDR3 sequence: CASSRSIQDEQYF. For the CDR3, the DNA is TGCGCCAGCAGTCGTTCCATCCAGGACGAGCAGTACTTC.

In its sample, this clonotype was seen a few times. This may be a read error, as it is one base from a much larger clone. The chain joins TRBV12-3 or TRBV12-4 to TRBJ1-5; TRBD1 might be the D (6 bases). Trimming shortened V by 8 bases and J by 5 bases, and 13 bases separated the two germline ends. This CDR3 spans 13 amino acids. The CDR3 here is CASGGGPDQPQHF. The CDR3 DNA follows: TGTGCCAGCGGCGGGGGGCCGGATCAGCCCCAGCATTTT.

This clonotype was seen many times. The chain uses TRBV27 and TRBJ2-5; perhaps TRBD2 as D (5 bases). V was shortened by 5 bases and J by 1 base, with 14 bases between the two germline ends. This CDR3 comprises 15 residues. Germline assignment: CDR1 MNHEY and CDR2 SMNVEV (reference sequence). Here the CDR3 DNA reads TGTGCCAGCAGTCCTATACCGGGATCCCAAGAGACCCAGTACTTC. The encoded protein is CASSPIPGSQETQYF.

This clonotype was seen many times. The CDR3 DNA sequence: TGCGCCAGCAGCCAAGGGTTAACAGGCATTGACTCCTACGAGCAGTACTTC. Its protein product is CASSQGLTGIDSYEQYF. This chain uses TRBV4-3 with TRBJ2-7; D might be TRBD1 (5 bases). CDR3 length: 17 amino acids. V dropped 1 base and J dropped 0 bases, with 16 bases sitting between them. Germline CDR1 LGHNA, CDR2 YSLEER.

The chain couples TRBV20-1 to TRBJ1-1, with D possibly being TRBD1 (5 bases). The V gene lost 0 bases and the J gene lost 4 bases, with 12 bases spanning the gap. Germline V gene data show CDR1 as DFQATT and CDR2 as SNEGSKA (reference sequence). The CDR3 contains 14 residues. CDR3: CSARDSQGSTEAFF. In DNA form, the CDR3 reads TGCAGTGCTAGAGACAGTCAGGGATCCACTGAAGCTTTCTTT.

In its sample, this clonotype was seen many times. The chain carries TRBV3-1 and TRBJ1-2; D ambiguous. Germline assignment: CDR1 LGHDT and CDR2 YNNKEL (reference sequence). V lost 5 bases and J lost 7, with 11 bases in between. CDR3 length: 12 residues. Here the CDR3 DNA reads TGTGCCAGCAGCGAGGTAGTAGGTGGCTACACCTTC. Amino acid sequence: CASSEVVGGYTF. The variable domain in full, with the rest retrieved from reference TRBV3-1 and TRBJ1-2, is DTAVSQTPKYLVTQMGNDKSIKCEQNLGHDTMYWYKQDSKKFLKIMFSYNNKELIINETVPNRFSPKSPDKAHLNLHINSLELGDSAVYFCASSEVVGGYTFGSGTRLTVV.

The chain is built from TRBV7-6 and TRBJ2-7; 9 nucleotides agree with TRBD2. The CDR3 runs 14 residues. Losses at the gene ends were 0 bases for V and 5 bases for J; bases not matched to a gene: 2. In germline, CDR1 is SGHVS, CDR2 FNYEAQ. Here the CDR3 reads CASSLASGSDEQYF. The CDR3 coding sequence is TGTGCCAGCAGCTTAGCTAGCGGGAGCGACGAGCAGTACTTC.

This rearrangement joins TRBV6-1 to TRBJ1-2, with 7 positions matching TRBD1. Germline V CDR1 and CDR2: MNHNS, SASEGT. With 6 bases clipped from V and 3 bases from J, the junction kept 7 bases outside the gene matches. The CDR3 length is 14 residues. The CDR3 protein is CASSPGQMYYGYTF. CDR3 sequence (DNA): TGTGCCAGCAGCCCGGGACAGATGTACTATGGCTACACCTTC.

The chain has TRBV11-2 and TRBJ1-2; 7 positions agree with TRBD1. The germline gives CDR1 SGHAT, CDR2 FQNNGV. J was trimmed by 6 bases and V by 7 bases; bases with no gene match: 17. The CDR3 spans 16 residues. The CDR3 DNA sequence: TGTGCCAGCATCTCGACAGGGAGTGGGGGCGGGGATGGCTACACCTTC. Its translation is CASISTGSGGGDGYTF.

The rearrangement links TRBV25-1 to TRBJ1-2; TRBD1 might be the D (5 bases). Germline CDR1 reads MGHDK; CDR2 reads SYGVNS. Trimming pared 1 base from V and 7 bases from J, leaving 13 bases between. The CDR3 is made up of 14 amino acids. Written as DNA, the CDR3 is TGTGCCAGCAGTGAATTGGGGGGGACGAGTGGCTACACCTTC. Encoded protein: CASSELGGTSGYTF.

This clonotype showed up just a few times. This rearrangement joins TRBV27 to TRBJ2-7; D is possibly TRBD1 (6 bases). Trimming pared 6 bases from V and 3 bases from J, leaving 21 bases between. The CDR3 spans 16 residues. The germline gives CDR1 MNHEY, CDR2 SMNVEV (reference sequence). The CDR3 DNA reads TGTGCCAGCAGGTTAGACAGGTCACCTTATGGCTACGAGCAGTACTTC. This translates into CASRLDRSPYGYEQYF.

There are a few counts of this clonotype. This rearrangement joins TRBV27 to TRBJ1-5; D unclear. CDR3 length equals 13 residues. V shed 1 base and J shed 4 bases, with 5 bases lying between them. Germline CDR1 reads MNHEY; CDR2 reads SMNVEV (reference sequence). The CDR3, as DNA: TGTGCCAGCAGTTTATATTATAATCAGCCCCAGCATTTT. It specifies CASSLYYNQPQHF.

This clonotype was detected many times. The V and J genes are TRBV6-2 or TRBV6-3 and TRBJ2-2, with 8 nucleotides matching TRBD2. The CDR3 runs to 16 residues. Germline-derived CDR1 and CDR2 are MNHEY and SVGEGT. Trimming took 3 bases from V and 6 from J; bases not matched to a gene: 9. The CDR3 region is CASSYESGGGPGELFF. The CDR3 region has the DNA TGTGCCAGCAGTTATGAAAGCGGGGGAGGACCCGGGGAGCTGTTTTTT.

This clonotype was detected only a few times. J is TRBJ1-2 and V is TRBV20-1, with 8 nucleotides matching TRBD1. The V and J ends lost 1 base and 4 bases, in that order; junction bases with no gene match: 8. Per the germline V gene, CDR1 is DFQATT and CDR2 is SNEGSKA (reference sequence). This CDR3 is built from 15 residues. CDR3 residues: CSARGGDRPRYGYTF. CDR3 in DNA: TGCAGTGCTAGAGGAGGGGACAGGCCCCGCTATGGCTACACCTTC.

The chain uses TRBV27 and TRBJ2-1; 7 bases are a match to TRBD2. Near its end, the DNA agrees better with TRBJ2-7, so the J call may be wrong. This CDR3 contains 15 residues. Germline assignment: CDR1 MNHEY and CDR2 SMNVEV (reference sequence). CDR3 coding DNA: TGTGCCAGCAGTCTCTGGGGGGGGACCTACAATGAGCAGTACTTC. Its protein product is CASSLWGGTYNEQYF.

This clonotype was recorded at least ten times. The chain carries TRBV12-3 or TRBV12-4 and TRBJ2-7, with TRBD2 as a possible D gene (6 bases). The CDR3 is 13 amino acids. V was clipped by 10 bases and J by 1 base, with 14 bases between them. CDR3 coding DNA: TGTGCCATAACCGCTGGGGGGTCCTACGAGCAGTACTTC. Translation: CAITAGGSYEQYF.